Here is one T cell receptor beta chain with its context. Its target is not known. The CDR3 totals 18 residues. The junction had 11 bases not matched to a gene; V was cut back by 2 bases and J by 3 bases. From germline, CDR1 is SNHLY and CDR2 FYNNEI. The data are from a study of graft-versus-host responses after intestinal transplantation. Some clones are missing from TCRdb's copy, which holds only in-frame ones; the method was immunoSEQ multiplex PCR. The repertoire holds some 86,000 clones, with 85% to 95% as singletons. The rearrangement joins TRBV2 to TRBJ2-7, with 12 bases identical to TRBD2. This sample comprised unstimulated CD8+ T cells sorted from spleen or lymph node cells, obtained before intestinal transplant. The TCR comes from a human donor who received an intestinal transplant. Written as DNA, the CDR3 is TGTGCCAGCAGTGAAAGCACTAGCGGGAGGATGAGTTTCTACGAGCAGTACTTC. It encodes CASSESTSGRMSFYEQYF.